Below, 27 T cell receptor beta chains from the same sample are listed, as sequenced in a study of CXCR3-negative and CXCR3-positive naive CD8 T cells (dated by TCRdb to the late 2010s). Broader findings and caveats from the paper: Compared with CXCR3-negative naive cells, CXCR3-positive naive cells had TRB CDR3s with higher hydrophobicity (lower Kidera factor 4), lower energy, and higher strength and volume indices.

These receptors have no identified antigens. TCRdb names NextSeq 550 as the instrument used. The Human TCR Profiling Kit (MiLaboratory) was used to prepare UMI-labeled 5' RACE TRB cDNA libraries. TCRdb reprocessed the reads into one record per CDR3 protein sequence, lacking DNA. This sample's clone table shows roughly 99,000 distinct CDR3 sequences. The ten largest clones add up to approximately 0.99% of the sample. The sample consisted of naive CXCR3+ CD8+ T cells from blood. The cell subset or site tag for this specimen amounts to: CD45RO-CCR7+CD27+CD95- naive CD8+ T cells expressing CXCR3 (TNR3+). The receptors originated from a human donor in good health. Some clones in this sample may be carry-over from other donors' samples.

The chain has TRBV18 and TRBJ2-1; TCRdb's D call of TRBD1 is untestable without DNA. Germline lookup yields CDR1 KGHSH and CDR2 LQKENI. The CDR3 covers 15 residues. CDR3 in amino acids: CASSPGQGTGNEQFF.

The chain is built from TRBV29-1 and TRBJ2-7; no DNA is available, so the TRBD1 call from TCRdb remains unchecked. Germline V lookup: CDR1 SQVTM, CDR2 ANQGSEA. The length of the CDR3 is 13 residues. CDR3 residues: CSVEFPWGYEQYF.

V is TRBV6-6 and J is TRBJ2-7. CDR3 length: 11 amino acids. Germline V CDR1 and CDR2: MNHNY, SVGAGI (reference sequence). This CDR3 reads CAGGTRTEQYF.

The chain links TRBV21-1 to TRBJ2-5; the D gene TCRdb calls, TRBD1, cannot be checked with no DNA. TRBV21-1 is reported as a pseudogene. The CDR3 has 17 amino acids. The CDR3 loop reads CASRAPPRQGEKETQYF.

The J gene is TRBJ2-3, the V gene TRBV7-2; no DNA is available, so the TRBD1 call from TCRdb remains unchecked. CDR1 and CDR2 (germline): SGHTA, FQGNSA. The CDR3 extends over 13 amino acids. The CDR3 region is CASSLDPVDTQYF.

This CDR3 is CASSLGRDTDYNEQFF. The chain is built from TRBV5-1 and TRBJ2-1; TCRdb lists TRBD1, though no DNA is available to test this call. From germline, CDR1 is SGHRS and CDR2 YFSETQ. The CDR3 loop spans 16 amino acids.

The V gene is TRBV5-4, the J gene TRBJ2-7; TCRdb proposes TRBD2, but this gene call is untestable without DNA. Germline-derived CDR1 and CDR2 are SGHNT and YYREEE (reference sequence). This CDR3 has 18 amino acids. CDR3: CASSLRPPGLSSFYEQYF.

The rearrangement links TRBV30 to TRBJ1-1; TCRdb picks TRBD1, but there is no DNA to check that call. Germline assignment: CDR1 GTSNPN and CDR2 SVGIG (reference sequence). The CDR3 runs to 12 residues. The CDR3 region is CAAPYRETEAFF.

The chain uses TRBV2 and TRBJ2-3. Germline values: CDR1 SNHLY, CDR2 FYNNEI. CDR3 size: 17 residues. CDR3 sequence reads: CASSEALISESTDTQYF.

The V and J genes are TRBV7-9 and TRBJ2-1; TCRdb gives TRBD1 as the D gene, but with no DNA this cannot be confirmed. This CDR3 has 15 residues. Germline CDR1 reads SEHNR; CDR2 reads FQNEAQ (reference sequence). This CDR3 is CASSLPLKGGNEQFF.

The chain employs TRBV15 and TRBJ2-1. The CDR3 runs 15 residues. Per germline, CDR1 LNHNV and CDR2 YYDKDF (reference sequence). CDR3 loop: CATSRDRFAAEEQFF.

This chain connects TRBV3-1 to TRBJ2-5; without DNA, the TCRdb call of TRBD2 cannot be checked. The length of the CDR3 is 14 residues. From germline, CDR1 is LGHDT and CDR2 YNNKEL (reference sequence). The chain's CDR3 is CASSQDRDFLSQYF.

The chain recombines TRBV21-1 with TRBJ1-6; as DNA is missing, the TRBD1 call by TCRdb cannot be tested. TRBV21-1 is flagged as a pseudogene. This CDR3 spans 17 amino acids. This CDR3 is CASMRHAQGLSGSPLHF.

The chain uses TRBV10-3 and TRBJ2-5; TCRdb's D call of TRBD1 is untestable without DNA. This CDR3 is 14 amino acids long. Germline V gene lookup returns CDR1 ENHRY and CDR2 SYGVKD. CDR3 sequence reads: CAIMNDRGSETQYF.

The rearrangement links TRBV14 to TRBJ1-1; TCRdb returns TRBD1, unconfirmable since there is no DNA. Per the germline V gene, CDR1 is SGHDN and CDR2 is FVKESK. The CDR3 spans 16 residues. Here the CDR3 reads CASSQVYGGKDTEAFF.

V and J are TRBV21-1 and TRBJ2-2; TCRdb's D call of TRBD1 is untestable without DNA. TRBV21-1 is designated a pseudogene. This CDR3 spans 17 amino acids. The CDR3 sequence is CASSKVSRAGPTGELFF.

The chain has TRBV29-1 and TRBJ2-7; TCRdb gives TRBD2 as the D gene, but with no DNA this cannot be confirmed. Germline CDR1 and CDR2: SQVTM and ANQGSEA. The CDR3 runs to 14 residues. The CDR3 protein is CSAVAEASSYEQYF.

The V call is TRBV12-3 or TRBV12-4, the J call TRBJ2-7. This CDR3 is 14 amino acids long. The CDR3 sequence: CASSLVPAIYEQYF.

The V and J genes are TRBV21-1 and TRBJ2-7. TRBV21-1 is a recognized pseudogene. This CDR3 comprises 15 residues. The CDR3 loop is CASSKPGLGSYEQYF.

The rearrangement uses TRBV13 and TRBJ2-1; lacking DNA, the TRBD1 call made by TCRdb goes unchecked. Germline CDR1 reads PRHDT; CDR2 reads FYEKMQ (reference sequence). The CDR3 sequence is 16 residues long. The CDR3 spells CASSLGATGFIPEQFF.

The J gene is TRBJ2-2, the V gene TRBV14; absent DNA, TCRdb's TRBD1 call cannot be checked. Germline V gene data show CDR1 as SGHDN and CDR2 as FVKESK. This CDR3 has 20 amino acids. Here the CDR3 reads CASSPMPHQHRPGVAGELFF.

The chain's CDR3 is CASSRSLSLDTQYF. The V gene is TRBV7-6, the J gene TRBJ2-3. The CDR3 is 14 amino acids. Germline loops: CDR1 SGHVS, CDR2 FNYEAQ. The complete variable domain, with remaining parts taken from reference TRBV7-6 and TRBJ2-3, reads GAGVSQSPRYKVTKRGQDVALRCDPISGHVSLYWYRQALGQGPEFLTYFNYEAQQDKSGLPNDRFSAERPEGSISTLTIQRTEQRDSAMYRCASSRSLSLDTQYFGPGTRLTVL.

The chain is built from TRBV7-2 and TRBJ1-4; the TCRdb D gene call, TRBD1, has no DNA to confirm it. Germline V gene sequence: CDR1 SGHTA, CDR2 FQGNSA. CDR3 size: 15 residues. The CDR3 here is CASSFSPSQNEKLFF. The full variable domain, with the rest looked up from reference TRBV7-2 and TRBJ1-4, is GAGVSQSPSNKVTEKGKDVELRCDPISGHTALYWYRQSLGQGLEFLIYFQGNSAPDKSGLPSDRFSAERTGGSVSTLTIQRTQQEDSAVYLCASSFSPSQNEKLFFGSGTQLSVL.

The chain is built from TRBV10-3 and TRBJ1-4; the D call of TRBD1 rests on TCRdb alone, since no DNA is present to check it. CDR1 is ENHRY and CDR2 is SYGVKD in the germline V gene. CDR3 length: 15 amino acids. CDR3 loop: CAIRDRDTENEKLFF.

This chain joins TRBV7-9 and TRBJ2-3; TCRdb's D call of TRBD1 is untestable without DNA. The CDR3 sequence is 16 residues long. Germline V gives CDR1 SEHNR, CDR2 FQNEAQ (reference sequence). The CDR3 loop is CASSPPLSSLGDTQYF.

The chain carries TRBV7-8 and TRBJ2-5; TCRdb gives TRBD2 as the D gene, but with no DNA this cannot be confirmed. The germline gives CDR1 SGHVS, CDR2 FQNEAQ. The CDR3 is 13 residues long. The CDR3 protein is CASSSPGLALKYF.

The rearrangement links TRBV29-1 to TRBJ2-5; absent DNA, TCRdb's TRBD2 call cannot be checked. Germline V gene sequence: CDR1 SQVTM, CDR2 ANQGSEA. The CDR3 contains 13 residues. CDR3 sequence reads: CSVEVTSKETQYF.